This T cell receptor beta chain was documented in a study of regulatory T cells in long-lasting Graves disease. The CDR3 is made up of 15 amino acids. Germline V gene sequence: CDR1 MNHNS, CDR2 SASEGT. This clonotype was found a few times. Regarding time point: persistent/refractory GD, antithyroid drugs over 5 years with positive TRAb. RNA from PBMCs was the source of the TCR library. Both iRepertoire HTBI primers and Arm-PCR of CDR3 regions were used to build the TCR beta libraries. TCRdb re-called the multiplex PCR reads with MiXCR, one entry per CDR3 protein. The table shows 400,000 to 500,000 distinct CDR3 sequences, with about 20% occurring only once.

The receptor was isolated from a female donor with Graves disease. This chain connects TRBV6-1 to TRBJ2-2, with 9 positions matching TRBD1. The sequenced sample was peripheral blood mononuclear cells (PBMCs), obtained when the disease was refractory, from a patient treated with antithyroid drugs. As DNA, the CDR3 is TGTGCGGGTGGCGGGACAGGGACTTTCACCGGGGAGCTGTTTTTT. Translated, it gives CAGGGTGTFTGELFF.